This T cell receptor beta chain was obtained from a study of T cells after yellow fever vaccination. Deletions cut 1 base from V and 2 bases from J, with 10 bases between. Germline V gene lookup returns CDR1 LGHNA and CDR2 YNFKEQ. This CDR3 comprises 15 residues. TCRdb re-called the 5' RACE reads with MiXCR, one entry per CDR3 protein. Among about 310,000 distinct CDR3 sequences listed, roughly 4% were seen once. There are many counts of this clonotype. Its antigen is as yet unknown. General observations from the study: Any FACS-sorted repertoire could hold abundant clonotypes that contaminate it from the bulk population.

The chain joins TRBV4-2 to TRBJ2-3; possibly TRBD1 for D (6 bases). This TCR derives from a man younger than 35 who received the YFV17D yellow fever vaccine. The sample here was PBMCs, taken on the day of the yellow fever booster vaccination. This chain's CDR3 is CASSQGGTHTDTQYF. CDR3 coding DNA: TGTGCCAGCAGCCAAGGGGGGACACACACAGATACGCAGTATTTT.